This note documents a single T cell receptor beta chain sequence. Its antigen is still unknown. TCRdb re-called the 5' RACE reads through MiXCR, storing one row per CDR3 protein. The sample lists 220,000 or so distinct CDR3 sequences; 10% to 13% were seen once. CDR1 is LGHNA, CDR2 YNFKEQ, per germline. The CDR3 contains 14 residues. The ends were cut back, 1 base at V and 3 bases at J, with 9 bases in the middle. This record belongs to a study of CD8 T cells in ankylosing spondylitis. Study results and caveats: It was reported that disease-linked clones were significantly enriched in matched ankylosing spondylitis synovial fluid.

The source material was blood, either unsorted or a sorted T cell fraction (not recorded which). This chain links TRBV4-2 with TRBJ1-1, with a possible D match to TRBD1 (6 bases). The receptor comes from a male donor with ankylosing spondylitis or in good health (not recorded which). Here the CDR3 DNA reads TGTGCCAGCAGCCAAGCGGGGGCTTACACTGAAGCTTTCTTT. Translation: CASSQAGAYTEAFF.